The subject of this entry is one T cell receptor beta chain. Seattle cases were enrolled at active infection and followed longitudinally. The length of the CDR3 is 16 residues. Unmatched junction bases numbered 14, after V lost 1 base and J lost 9 bases. Germline V gene lookup returns CDR1 MGHRA and CDR2 YSYEKL. This record comes from a study of blood T cell repertoires in COVID-19. Whole-study context: The study drew acute and convalescent COVID-19 samples from the United States, Italy and Spain. Nucleic acid was either cDNA or gDNA, and it came from T cells, B-cell-depleted T cells, or PBMCs.

Here immunoSEQ multiplex PCR was the method, and the copy in TCRdb shows in-frame clones only, minus some. The repertoire holds 190,000 or so clones, with roughly 94% as singletons. The sequenced sample was peripheral blood. The chain links TRBV4-1 to TRBJ1-2; 7 bases align to TRBD1. The clonotype comes from a man aged 30 to 45 with COVID-19, enrolled during active disease. The CDR3 reads CASSQARTGMSRSYTF. The CDR3 bases are TGCGCCAGCAGCCAAGCCCGGACAGGAATGTCTAGGAGCTACACCTTC.